A selection of T cell receptor beta chains follows, all from one sample in a study of CD8 T cells in ankylosing spondylitis. TCRdb reanalysed the 5' RACE reads using MiXCR and keeps one entry per CDR3 protein. Of roughly 240,000 distinct CDR3 sequences in the sample, more than 25% were seen once. The sequenced material came from blood, either unsorted or a sorted T cell fraction (not recorded which). The origin of the receptors is a male donor with ankylosing spondylitis or in good health (not recorded which). The CDR3 runs from the conserved cysteine through the conserved F or W. The order of the fields is J gene, D gene, clone size, V gene, CDR3 protein, CDR3 DNA. D genes are given only for firm matches. A row's size may be missing; if present it is once, few, many or a size class.

TRBJ2-7 - - TRBV6-1 CASSDLGMLPYEQYF TGTGCCAGCAGTGATCTCGGGATGCTACCCTACGAGCAGTACTTC
TRBJ1-4 - - TRBV6-5 CASSYSNRNEKLFF TGTGCCAGCAGTTACTCGAACAGGAATGAAAAACTGTTTTTT
TRBJ2-3 - few TRBV4-1 CASSTQGRGDTQYF TGCGCCAGCAGCACACAGGGAAGGGGAGATACGCAGTATTTT
TRBJ2-7 - - TRBV18 CASSAERRYEQYF TGTGCCAGCTCAGCCGAACGCAGGTACGAGCAGTACTTC
TRBJ2-2 - few TRBV6-1 CASSLGAGTGELFF TGTGCCAGCAGTCTTGGGGCGGGCACCGGGGAGCTGTTTTTT
TRBJ1-2 - - TRBV12-3/TRBV12-4 CASSASHYGYTF TGTGCCAGCAGTGCCAGCCACTATGGCTACACCTTC
TRBJ1-5 TRBD1 - TRBV28 CASSPLDRVGQPQHF TGTGCCAGCAGTCCACTGGACAGGGTTGGTCAGCCCCAGCATTTT
TRBJ2-3 TRBD2 few TRBV20-1 CSAIVFLAETTDTQYF TGCAGTGCTATAGTGTTCCTAGCGGAGACCACAGATACGCAGTATTTT
TRBJ2-1 - few TRBV20-1 CSATPGRSSYNEQFF TGCAGTGCTACCCCCGGACGGAGCTCCTACAATGAGCAGTTCTTC
TRBJ2-5 TRBD2 few TRBV7-2 CASSVNRPTSGQETQYF TGTGCCAGCAGCGTCAATCGCCCCACTAGCGGCCAAGAGACCCAGTACTTC
TRBJ1-6 TRBD1 - TRBV20-1 CSARARDRYNSPLHF TGCAGTGCTAGGGCCCGGGACAGGTATAATTCACCCCTCCACTTT
TRBJ2-4 TRBD1 - TRBV5-1 CASSLDPGQKNIQYF TGCGCCAGCAGCTTGGATCCGGGACAGAAAAACATTCAGTACTTC
TRBJ2-5 TRBD2 - TRBV20-1 CSASSGLAGHETQYF TGCAGTGCTAGTTCGGGACTAGCGGGGCACGAGACCCAGTACTTC
TRBJ1-1 TRBD1 - TRBV7-8 CASSSTGQGVEAFF TGTGCCAGCAGCTCAACGGGACAGGGGGTGGAAGCTTTCTTT
TRBJ2-1 - - TRBV15 CVFLGSYNEQFF TGTGTCTTCCTCGGGTCCTACAATGAGCAGTTCTTC
TRBJ2-2 - few TRBV12-3/TRBV12-4 CASSLGARGTGELFF TGTGCCAGCAGTCTCGGGGCCCGCGGGACCGGGGAGCTGTTTTTT
TRBJ2-5 TRBD2 few TRBV20-1 CSARSGTSASGAQYF TGCAGTGCTAGAAGCGGGACTAGCGCGTCGGGTGCCCAGTACTTC
TRBJ1-5 - few TRBV10-3 CAISGSGNQPQHF TGTGCCATCAGTGGATCGGGCAATCAGCCCCAGCATTTT
TRBJ2-7 - few TRBV4-2 CASSRGTGGPNYEQYF TGTGCCAGCAGCCGAGGTACCGGAGGGCCTAACTACGAGCAGTACTTC
TRBJ2-5 - - TRBV5-6 CASSMLRGETQYF TGTGCCAGTAGTATGCTCAGGGGAGAGACCCAGTACTTC
TRBJ1-5 - - TRBV6-1 CASRPDREQPQHF TGTGCCAGCAGACCCGACAGAGAACAGCCCCAGCATTTT
TRBJ2-1 - few TRBV12-3/TRBV12-4 CASSLGAGDNEQFF TGTGCCAGCAGTTTAGGGGCAGGGGACAATGAGCAGTTCTTC
TRBJ2-7 TRBD1 - TRBV27 CASSLSVTGISYEQYF TGTGCCAGCAGTTTATCTGTGACAGGGATTTCCTACGAGCAGTACTTC
TRBJ2-1 - - TRBV12-3/TRBV12-4 CASSLGRDTFYNEQFF TGTGCCAGCAGTTTAGGGCGGGACACCTTCTACAATGAGCAGTTCTTC
TRBJ1-6 - few TRBV20-1 CSAQKLLGSYNSPLHF TGCAGTGCGCAGAAGCTGTTGGGCTCCTATAATTCACCCCTCCACTTT
TRBJ2-6 - few TRBV18 CASSPRRLESGANVLTF TGTGCCAGCTCACCACGTAGGTTGGAGTCTGGGGCCAACGTCCTGACTTTC
TRBJ1-5 - - TRBV7-9 CASSLVSGQNNQPQHF TGTGCCAGCAGCTTAGTATCCGGGCAGAACAATCAGCCCCAGCATTTT
TRBJ2-7 TRBD1 - TRBV30 CAWSATWGGQGFNEQYF TGTGCCTGGAGCGCAACTTGGGGGGGACAGGGGTTCAACGAGCAGTACTTC
TRBJ2-7 - few TRBV10-3 CATRPGRNYEQYF TGTGCCACCCGTCCGGGACGGAACTACGAGCAGTACTTC
TRBJ2-1 - - TRBV20-1 CSARRDPLYNEQFF TGCAGTGCTAGGAGGGACCCCCTCTACAATGAGCAGTTCTTC
TRBJ2-2 - - TRBV5-1 CASRRTARDTGELFF TGCGCCAGCAGGCGGACAGCTAGGGACACCGGGGAGCTGTTTTTT
TRBJ2-1 - few TRBV24-1 CATSDSGFRTNSNNEQFF TGTGCCACCAGTGATTCGGGGTTTCGGACAAACTCCAACAATGAGCAGTTCTTC
TRBJ2-7 - few TRBV5-1 CASSLQDRESEQYF TGCGCCAGCAGCTTGCAGGACAGAGAATCCGAGCAGTACTTC
TRBJ2-1 - - TRBV6-6 CASSPTRYNEQFF TGTGCCAGCAGCCCCACCAGGTACAATGAGCAGTTCTTC
TRBJ2-3 - few TRBV30 CAWSADRPGHREDTQYF TGTGCCTGGAGTGCCGACCGGCCGGGACACCGGGAGGATACGCAGTATTTT
TRBJ2-7 - - TRBV14 CASSQWSDDEQYF TGTGCCAGCAGCCAATGGAGTGATGACGAGCAGTACTTC
TRBJ1-2 TRBD1 - TRBV9 CASSRKGDRVNYGYTF TGTGCCAGCAGCCGGAAGGGGGACAGGGTGAACTATGGCTACACCTTC
TRBJ1-1 - - TRBV7-2 CASSVPPGAEAFF TGTGCCAGCAGCGTCCCTCCTGGGGCTGAAGCTTTCTTT
TRBJ2-1 - - TRBV7-2 CASSPARNEQFF TGTGCCAGCAGCCCGGCTAGGAATGAGCAGTTCTTC
TRBJ2-3 TRBD1 - TRBV5-1 CATAQGVGDTQYF TGCGCCACCGCACAGGGGGTCGGAGATACGCAGTATTTT
TRBJ2-3 TRBD1 many TRBV29-1 CSVRDRSQYF TGCAGCGTACGGGACAGAAGCCAGTATTTT
TRBJ2-1 - - TRBV12-3/TRBV12-4 CASSLLWGNEQFF TGTGCCAGCAGTTTATTATGGGGAAATGAGCAGTTCTTC
TRBJ2-5 - - TRBV7-2 CASSLGWGGLETQYF TGTGCCAGCAGCTTAGGATGGGGGGGCCTAGAGACCCAGTACTTC
TRBJ2-1 - - TRBV7-9 CASSPSSYEQFF TGTGCCAGCAGCCCGTCGAGTTATGAGCAGTTCTTC
TRBJ2-7 - - TRBV10-3 CAISESNNYEQYF TGTGCCATCAGTGAGTCCAACAACTACGAGCAGTACTTC